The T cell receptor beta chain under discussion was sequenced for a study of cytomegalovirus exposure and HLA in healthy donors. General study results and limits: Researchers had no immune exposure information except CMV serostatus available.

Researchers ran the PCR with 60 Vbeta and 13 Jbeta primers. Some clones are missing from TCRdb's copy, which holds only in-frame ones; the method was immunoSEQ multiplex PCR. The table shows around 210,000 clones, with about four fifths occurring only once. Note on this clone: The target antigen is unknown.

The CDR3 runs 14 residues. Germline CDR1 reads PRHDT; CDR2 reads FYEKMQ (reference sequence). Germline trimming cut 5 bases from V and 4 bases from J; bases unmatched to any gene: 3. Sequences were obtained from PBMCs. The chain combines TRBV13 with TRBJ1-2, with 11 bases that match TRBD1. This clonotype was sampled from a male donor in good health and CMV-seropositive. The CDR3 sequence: CASSPGQGAYGYTF. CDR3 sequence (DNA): TGTGCCAGCAGCCCCGGACAGGGGGCCTATGGCTACACCTTC. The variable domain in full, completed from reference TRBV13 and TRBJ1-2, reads AAGVIQSPRHLIKEKRETATLKCYPIPRHDTVYWYQQGPGQDPQFLISFYEKMQSDKGSIPDRFSAQQFSDYHSELNMSSLELGDSALYFCASSPGQGAYGYTFGSGTRLTVV.